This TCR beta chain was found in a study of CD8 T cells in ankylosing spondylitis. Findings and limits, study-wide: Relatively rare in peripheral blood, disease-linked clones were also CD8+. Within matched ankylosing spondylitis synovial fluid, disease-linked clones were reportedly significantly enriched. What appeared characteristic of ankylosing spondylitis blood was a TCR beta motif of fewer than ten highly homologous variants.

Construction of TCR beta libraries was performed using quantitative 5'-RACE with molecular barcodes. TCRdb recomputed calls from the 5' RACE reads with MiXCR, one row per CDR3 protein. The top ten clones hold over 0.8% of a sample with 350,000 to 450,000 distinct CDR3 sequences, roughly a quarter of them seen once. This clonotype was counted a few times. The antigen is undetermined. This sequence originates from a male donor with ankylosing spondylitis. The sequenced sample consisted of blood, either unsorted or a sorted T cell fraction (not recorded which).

CDR3 DNA sequence: TGCAGTGCTAGAGGGATGGGAGGGGCGGGAGCCGACAATGAGCAGTTCTTC. Protein: CSARGMGGAGADNEQFF. The chain carries TRBV20-1 and TRBJ2-1; TRBD2 matches at 7 bases. Germline V gene lookup returns CDR1 DFQATT and CDR2 SNEGSKA (reference sequence). V shed 1 base and J 5 bases; nucleotides not matched to a gene: 14. The CDR3 is 17 residues long.